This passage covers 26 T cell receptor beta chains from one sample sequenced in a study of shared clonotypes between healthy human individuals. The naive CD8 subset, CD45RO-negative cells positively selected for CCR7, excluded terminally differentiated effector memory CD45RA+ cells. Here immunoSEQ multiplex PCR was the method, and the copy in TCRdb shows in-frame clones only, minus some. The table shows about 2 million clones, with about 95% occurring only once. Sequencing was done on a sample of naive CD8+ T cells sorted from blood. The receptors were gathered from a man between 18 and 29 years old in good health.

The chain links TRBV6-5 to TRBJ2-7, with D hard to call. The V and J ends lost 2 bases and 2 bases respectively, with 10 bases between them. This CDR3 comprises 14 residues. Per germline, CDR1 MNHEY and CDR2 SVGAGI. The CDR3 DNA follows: TGTGCCAGCAGTTACAGTCAACAACCCTACGAGCAGTACTTC. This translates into CASSYSQQPYEQYF.

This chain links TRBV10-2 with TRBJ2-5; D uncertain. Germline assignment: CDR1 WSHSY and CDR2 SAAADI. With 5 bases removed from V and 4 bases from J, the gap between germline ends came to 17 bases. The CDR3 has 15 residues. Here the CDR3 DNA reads TGCGCCAGCAGTAGTTCGGGTGGGGTCGGAGAGACCCAGTACTTC. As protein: CASSSSGGVGETQYF.

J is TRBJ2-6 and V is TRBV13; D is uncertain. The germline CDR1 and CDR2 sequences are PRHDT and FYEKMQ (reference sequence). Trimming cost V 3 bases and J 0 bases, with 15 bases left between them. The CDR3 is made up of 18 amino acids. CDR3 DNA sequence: TGTGCCAGCAGCTTGAGACCGGGTTGGGGCTCTGGGGCCAACGTCCTGACTTTC. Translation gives CASSLRPGWGSGANVLTF. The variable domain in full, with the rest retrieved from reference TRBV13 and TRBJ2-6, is AAGVIQSPRHLIKEKRETATLKCYPIPRHDTVYWYQQGPGQDPQFLISFYEKMQSDKGSIPDRFSAQQFSDYHSELNMSSLELGDSALYFCASSLRPGWGSGANVLTFGAGSRLTVL.

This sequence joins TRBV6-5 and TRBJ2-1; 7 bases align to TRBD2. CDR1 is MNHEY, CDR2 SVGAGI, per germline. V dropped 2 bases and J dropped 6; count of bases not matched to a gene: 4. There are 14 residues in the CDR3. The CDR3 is CASSYAPGGNEQFF. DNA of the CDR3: TGTGCCAGCAGTTACGCTCCGGGGGGCAATGAGCAGTTCTTC.

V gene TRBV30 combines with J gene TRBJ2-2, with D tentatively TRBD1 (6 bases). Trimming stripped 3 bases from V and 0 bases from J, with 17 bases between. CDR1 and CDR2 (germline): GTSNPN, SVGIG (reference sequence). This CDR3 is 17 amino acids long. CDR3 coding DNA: TGTGCCTGGAGGGATCTCACAGGGACGTCGAACACCGGGGAGCTGTTTTTT. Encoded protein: CAWRDLTGTSNTGELFF.

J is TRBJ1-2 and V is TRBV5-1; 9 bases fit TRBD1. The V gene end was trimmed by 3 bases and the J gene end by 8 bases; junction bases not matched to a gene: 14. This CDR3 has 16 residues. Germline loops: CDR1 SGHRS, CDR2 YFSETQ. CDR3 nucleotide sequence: TGCGCCAGCAGCTGGTCTCACTTACAGGGGGCGGAAGGCTACACCTTC. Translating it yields CASSWSHLQGAEGYTF.

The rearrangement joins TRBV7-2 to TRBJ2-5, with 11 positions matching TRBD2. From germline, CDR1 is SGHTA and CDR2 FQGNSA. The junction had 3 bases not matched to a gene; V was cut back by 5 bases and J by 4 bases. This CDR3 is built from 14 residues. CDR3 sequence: CASSPGLAVETQYF. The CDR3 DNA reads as TGTGCCAGCAGCCCGGGACTAGCGGTAGAGACCCAGTACTTC.

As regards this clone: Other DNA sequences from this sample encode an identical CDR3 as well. This CDR3 is CASSVSPSYEQYF. CDR3 nucleotide sequence: TGTGCCAGCAGCGTATCTCCCTCTTACGAGCAGTACTTC. The rearrangement uses TRBV9 and TRBJ2-7, with unresolved D. Deletions cut 1 base from V and 4 bases from J, with 9 bases between. In germline, CDR1 is SGDLS, CDR2 YYNGEE. CDR3 size: 13 residues.

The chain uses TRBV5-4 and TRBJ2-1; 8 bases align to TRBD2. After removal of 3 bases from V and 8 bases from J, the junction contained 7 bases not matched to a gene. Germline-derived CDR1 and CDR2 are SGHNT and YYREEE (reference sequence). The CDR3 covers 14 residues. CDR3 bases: TGTGCCAGCAGCTCGGGACTAGAGGGCGATGAGCAGTTCTTC. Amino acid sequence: CASSSGLEGDEQFF.

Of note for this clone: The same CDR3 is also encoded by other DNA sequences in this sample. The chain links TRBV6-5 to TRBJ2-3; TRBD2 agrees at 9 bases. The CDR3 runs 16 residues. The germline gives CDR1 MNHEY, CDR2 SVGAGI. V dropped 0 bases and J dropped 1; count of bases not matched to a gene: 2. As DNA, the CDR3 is TGTGCCAGCAGTTACTCAGCTAGCGGGGGCACAGATACGCAGTATTTT. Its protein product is CASSYSASGGTDTQYF.

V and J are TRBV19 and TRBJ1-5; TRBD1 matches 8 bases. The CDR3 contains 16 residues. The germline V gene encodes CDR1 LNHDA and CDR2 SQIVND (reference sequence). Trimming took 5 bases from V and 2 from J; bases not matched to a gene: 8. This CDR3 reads CASSLGQGRGNQPQHF. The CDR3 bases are TGTGCCAGTAGTCTCGGACAGGGTAGAGGCAATCAGCCCCAGCATTTT.

The CDR3 region has the DNA TGCGCCAGCAGCCGTTCCCTGAACACTGAAGCTTTCTTT. Protein: CASSRSLNTEAFF. V usage is TRBV4-1 and J usage is TRBJ1-1; D is unresolved. This CDR3 contains 13 residues. The germline V gene has CDR1 MGHRA and CDR2 YSYEKL. The ends were cut back, 4 bases at V and 0 bases at J, with 6 bases in the middle.

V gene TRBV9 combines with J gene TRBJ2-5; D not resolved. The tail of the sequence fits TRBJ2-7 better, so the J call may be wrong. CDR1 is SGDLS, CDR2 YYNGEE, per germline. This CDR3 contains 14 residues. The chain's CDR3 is CASSVEAVSYEQYF. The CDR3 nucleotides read TGTGCCAGCAGCGTAGAGGCAGTCTCCTACGAGCAGTACTTC.

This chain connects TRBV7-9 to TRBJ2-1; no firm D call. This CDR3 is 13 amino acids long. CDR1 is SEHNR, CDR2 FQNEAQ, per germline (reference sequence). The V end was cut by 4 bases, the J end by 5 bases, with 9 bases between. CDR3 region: CASSSLGDNEQFF. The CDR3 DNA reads TGTGCCAGCAGCTCCCTAGGAGACAATGAGCAGTTCTTC.

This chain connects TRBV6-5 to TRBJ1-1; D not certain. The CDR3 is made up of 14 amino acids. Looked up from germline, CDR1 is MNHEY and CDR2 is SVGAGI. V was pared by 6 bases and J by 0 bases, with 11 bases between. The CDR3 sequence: CASRNYLMNTEAFF. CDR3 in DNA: TGTGCCAGCAGGAATTATCTCATGAACACTGAAGCTTTCTTT.

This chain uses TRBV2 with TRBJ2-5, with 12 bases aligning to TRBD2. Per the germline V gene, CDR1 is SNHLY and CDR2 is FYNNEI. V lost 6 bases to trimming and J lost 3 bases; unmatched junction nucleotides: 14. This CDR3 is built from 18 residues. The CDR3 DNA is TGTGCCAGCAGAAGAGCATGGCTAAGGACTAGCGGGAAAGAGACCCAGTACTTC. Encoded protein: CASRRAWLRTSGKETQYF.

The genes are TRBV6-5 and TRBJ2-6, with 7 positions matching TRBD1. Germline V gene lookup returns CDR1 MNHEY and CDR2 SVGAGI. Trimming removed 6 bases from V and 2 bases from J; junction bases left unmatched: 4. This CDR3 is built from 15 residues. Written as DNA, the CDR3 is TGTGCCAGCAGCATTGACAGGGCTGGGGCCAACGTCCTGACTTTC. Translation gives CASSIDRAGANVLTF.

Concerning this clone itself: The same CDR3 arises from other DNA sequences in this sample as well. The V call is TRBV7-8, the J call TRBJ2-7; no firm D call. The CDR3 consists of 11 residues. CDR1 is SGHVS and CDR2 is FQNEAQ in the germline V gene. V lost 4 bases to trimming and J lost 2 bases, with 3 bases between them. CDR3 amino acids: CASSSAYEQYF. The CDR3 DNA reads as TGTGCCAGCAGCTCAGCCTACGAGCAGTACTTC.

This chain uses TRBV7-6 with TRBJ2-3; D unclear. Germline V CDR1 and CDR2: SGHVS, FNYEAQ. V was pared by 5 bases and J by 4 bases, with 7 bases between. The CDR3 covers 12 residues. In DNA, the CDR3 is TGTGCCAGCAGCCCAGTGGCAGATACGCAGTATTTT. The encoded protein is CASSPVADTQYF.

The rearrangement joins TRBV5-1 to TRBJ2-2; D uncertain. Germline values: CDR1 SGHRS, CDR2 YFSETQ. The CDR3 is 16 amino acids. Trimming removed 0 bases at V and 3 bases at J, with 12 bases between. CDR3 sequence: CASSLGGPRDTGELFF. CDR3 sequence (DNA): TGCGCCAGCAGCTTGGGAGGCCCCCGGGACACCGGGGAGCTGTTTTTT.

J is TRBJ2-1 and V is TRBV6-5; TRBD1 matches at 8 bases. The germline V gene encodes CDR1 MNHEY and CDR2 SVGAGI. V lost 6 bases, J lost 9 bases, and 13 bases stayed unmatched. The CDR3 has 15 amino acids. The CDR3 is CASSPDREWVVEQFF. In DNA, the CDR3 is TGTGCCAGCAGCCCGGACAGGGAATGGGTTGTTGAGCAGTTCTTC.

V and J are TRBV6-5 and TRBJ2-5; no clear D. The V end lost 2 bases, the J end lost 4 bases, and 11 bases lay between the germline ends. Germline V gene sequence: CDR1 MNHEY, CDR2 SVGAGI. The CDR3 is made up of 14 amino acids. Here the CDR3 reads CASSYVGSGETQYF. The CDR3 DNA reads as TGTGCCAGCAGTTACGTGGGGTCGGGAGAGACCCAGTACTTC.

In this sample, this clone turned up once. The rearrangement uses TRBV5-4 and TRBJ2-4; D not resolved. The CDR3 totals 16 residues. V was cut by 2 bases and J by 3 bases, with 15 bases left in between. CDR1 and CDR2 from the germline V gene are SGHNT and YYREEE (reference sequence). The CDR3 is CASSLPPPADKNIQYF. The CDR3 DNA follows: TGTGCCAGCAGCTTACCCCCCCCGGCGGACAAAAACATTCAGTACTTC.

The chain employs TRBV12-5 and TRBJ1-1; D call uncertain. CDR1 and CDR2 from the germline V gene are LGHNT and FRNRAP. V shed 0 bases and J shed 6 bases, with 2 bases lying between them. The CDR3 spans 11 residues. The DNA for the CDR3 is TGTGCTAGTGGTTTGGTCCCTGAAGCTTTCTTT. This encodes CASGLVPEAFF.

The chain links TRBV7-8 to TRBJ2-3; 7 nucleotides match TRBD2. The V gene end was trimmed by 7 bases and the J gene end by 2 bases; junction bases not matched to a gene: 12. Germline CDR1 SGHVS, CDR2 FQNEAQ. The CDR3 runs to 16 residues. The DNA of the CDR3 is TGTGCCAGCACCCCCCGGGCTAGCGGAATCACAGATACGCAGTATTTT. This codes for CASTPRASGITDTQYF.

This CDR3 reads CASSFRGDPNTGELFF. The CDR3 DNA reads TGTGCCAGCAGTTTCAGAGGGGATCCGAACACCGGGGAGCTGTTTTTT. The chain is built from TRBV28 and TRBJ2-2; D tentatively reads TRBD1 or TRBD2 (5 bases each). CDR3 size: 16 residues. Trimming took off 3 bases at V and 0 bases at J, with 11 bases between the two ends. Germline loops: CDR1 MDHEN, CDR2 SYDVKM.